These 5 T cell receptor beta chains came from one sample sequenced in a study of control samples from healthy donors and cancer patients. Some clones are missing from TCRdb's copy, which holds only in-frame ones; the method was immunoSEQ multiplex PCR. The sample lists over 10,000 clones, 77% seen once, with 8.4% in the top ten. Sequenced input: formalin-fixed, paraffin-embedded tissue. The receptor source for this set is a male donor with melanoma.

The table lists this clone with a few counts. The chain combines TRBV5-1 with TRBJ2-4; 7 bases match TRBD2. The V segment lost 4 bases and the J segment 7 bases; nucleotides outside the gene matches: 8. Germline-derived CDR1 and CDR2 are SGHRS and YFSETQ. The CDR3 is made up of 14 amino acids. The CDR3 bases are TGCGCCAGCAGCCCGGGGGGAGGGGTGAACATTCAGTACTTC. Its translation is CASSPGGGVNIQYF.

The V and J genes are TRBV25-1 and TRBJ1-2, with a weak D call TRBD1 (5 bases). The CDR3 is made up of 14 amino acids. V was shortened by 1 base and J by 4 bases, with 10 bases between the two germline ends. Germline V lookup: CDR1 MGHDK, CDR2 SYGVNS. Here the CDR3 reads CASSEFGTGYGYTF. The CDR3 bases are TGTGCCAGCAGTGAATTTGGGACGGGCTATGGCTACACCTTC.

The genes are TRBV2 and TRBJ1-3; 8 nucleotides align to TRBD1. Per germline, CDR1 SNHLY and CDR2 FYNNEI. The CDR3 runs to 17 residues. The junction had 14 bases not matched to a gene; V was cut back by 5 bases and J by 5 bases. The CDR3 DNA reads as TGTGCCAGCAGTAAAGGTGGGGTCCAGGGGGCAAGAAACACCATATATTTT. As protein: CASSKGGVQGARNTIYF.

The chain joins TRBV7-9 to TRBJ2-1, with D unresolved. Germline-derived CDR1 and CDR2 are SEHNR and FQNEAQ (reference sequence). The V gene lost 1 base and the J gene lost 4 bases, with 2 bases spanning the gap. This CDR3 has 12 amino acids. CDR3 loop: CASSLDYNEQFF. The CDR3 DNA follows: TGTGCCAGCAGCTTAGATTACAATGAGCAGTTCTTC.

The chain joins TRBV12-3 or TRBV12-4 to TRBJ2-7; D may be TRBD2 (5 bases). The V end was cut by 4 bases, the J end by 7 bases, with 8 bases between. The CDR3 totals 11 residues. CDR3: CASSYRGEQYF. CDR3 sequence (DNA): TGTGCCAGCAGTTACAGAGGGGAGCAGTACTTC.